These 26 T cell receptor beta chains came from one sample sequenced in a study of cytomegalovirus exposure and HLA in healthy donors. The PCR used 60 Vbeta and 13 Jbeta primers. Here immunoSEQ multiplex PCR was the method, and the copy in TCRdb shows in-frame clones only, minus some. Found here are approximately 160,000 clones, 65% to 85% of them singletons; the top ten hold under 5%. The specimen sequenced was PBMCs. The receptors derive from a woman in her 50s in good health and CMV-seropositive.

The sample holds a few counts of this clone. DNA of the CDR3: TGTGCCAGTAGTAGGACTTATAGCAATCAGCCCCAGCATTTT. Protein: CASSRTYSNQPQHF. V is TRBV19 and J is TRBJ1-5, with D uncertain. Germline CDR1 and CDR2: LNHDA and SQIVND (reference sequence). Trimming shortened V by 4 bases and J by 0 bases, and 7 bases separated the two germline ends. The CDR3 consists of 14 residues.

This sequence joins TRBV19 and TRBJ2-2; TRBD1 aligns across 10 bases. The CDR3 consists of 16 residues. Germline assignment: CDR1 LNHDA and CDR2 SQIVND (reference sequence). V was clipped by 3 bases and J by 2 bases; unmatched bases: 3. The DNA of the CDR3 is TGTGCCAGTAGTATGAGGACAGGGGGTAACACCGGGGAGCTGTTTTTT. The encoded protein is CASSMRTGGNTGELFF. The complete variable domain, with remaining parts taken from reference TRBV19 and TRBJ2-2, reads DGGITQSPKYLFRKEGQNVTLSCEQNLNHDAMYWYRQDPGQGLRLIYYSQIVNDFQKGDIAEGYSVSREKKESFPLTVTSAQKNPTAFYLCASSMRTGGNTGELFFGEGSRLTVL.

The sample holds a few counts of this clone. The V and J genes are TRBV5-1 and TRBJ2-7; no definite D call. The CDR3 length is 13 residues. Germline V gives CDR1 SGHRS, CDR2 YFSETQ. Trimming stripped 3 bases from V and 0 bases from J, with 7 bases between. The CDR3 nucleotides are TGCGCCAGCAGCTCCCTTAGCTCCTACGAGCAGTACTTC. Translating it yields CASSSLSSYEQYF. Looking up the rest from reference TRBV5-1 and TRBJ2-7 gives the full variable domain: KAGVTQTPRYLIKTRGQQVTLSCSPISGHRSVSWYQQTPGQGLQFLFEYFSETQRNKGNFPGRFSGRQFSNSRSEMNVSTLELGDSALYLCASSSLSSYEQYFGPGTRLTVT.

The CDR3 nucleotides read TGTGCCAGCAGCTTTACGGGACTAGCGGAAGAGACCCAGTACTTC. This encodes CASSFTGLAEETQYF. The gene calls are TRBV7-2 and TRBJ2-5, with 11 bases matching TRBD2. CDR1 SGHTA and CDR2 FQGNSA come from the germline V gene. V shed 3 bases, J shed 3 bases, and the junction held 3 bases outside the gene matches. This CDR3 has 15 amino acids.

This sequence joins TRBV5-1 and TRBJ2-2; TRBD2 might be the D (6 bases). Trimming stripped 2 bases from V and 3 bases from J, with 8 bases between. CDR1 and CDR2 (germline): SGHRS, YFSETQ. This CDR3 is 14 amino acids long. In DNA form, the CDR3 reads TGCGCCAGCAGCTTTGGGGGGTACACCGGGGAGCTGTTTTTT. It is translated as CASSFGGYTGELFF.

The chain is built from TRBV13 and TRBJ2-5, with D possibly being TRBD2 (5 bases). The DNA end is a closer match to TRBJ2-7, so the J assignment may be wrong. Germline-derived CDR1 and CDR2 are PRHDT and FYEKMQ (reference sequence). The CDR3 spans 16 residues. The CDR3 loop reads CASSQRLSAAAYEQYF. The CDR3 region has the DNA TGTGCCAGCAGCCAACGACTCTCAGCGGCGGCCTACGAGCAGTACTTC.

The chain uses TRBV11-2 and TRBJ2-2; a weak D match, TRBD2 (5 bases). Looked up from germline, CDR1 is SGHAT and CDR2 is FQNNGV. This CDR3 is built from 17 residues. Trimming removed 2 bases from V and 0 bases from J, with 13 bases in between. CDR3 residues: CASSLPVVATNTGELFF. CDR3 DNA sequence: TGTGCCAGCAGCTTACCGGTGGTAGCGACGAACACCGGGGAGCTGTTTTTT.

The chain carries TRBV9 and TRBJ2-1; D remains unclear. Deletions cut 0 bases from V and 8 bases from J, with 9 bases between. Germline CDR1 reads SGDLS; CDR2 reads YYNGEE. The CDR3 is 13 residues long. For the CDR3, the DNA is TGTGCCAGCAGCGTAGGTGTTGCGGATGAGCAGTTCTTC. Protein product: CASSVGVADEQFF.

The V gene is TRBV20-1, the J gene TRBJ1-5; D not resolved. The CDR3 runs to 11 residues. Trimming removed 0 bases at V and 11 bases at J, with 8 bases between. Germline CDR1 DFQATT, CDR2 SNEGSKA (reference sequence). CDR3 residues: CSARDGLAQHF. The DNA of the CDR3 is TGCAGTGCTAGAGATGGCCTGGCCCAGCATTTT.

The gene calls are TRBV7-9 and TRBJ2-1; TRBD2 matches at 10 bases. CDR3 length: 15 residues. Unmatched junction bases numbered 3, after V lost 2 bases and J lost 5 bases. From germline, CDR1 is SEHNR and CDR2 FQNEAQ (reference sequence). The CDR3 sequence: CASSLFLAGDNEQFF. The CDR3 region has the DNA TGTGCCAGCAGCTTATTCCTAGCGGGGGACAATGAGCAGTTCTTC.

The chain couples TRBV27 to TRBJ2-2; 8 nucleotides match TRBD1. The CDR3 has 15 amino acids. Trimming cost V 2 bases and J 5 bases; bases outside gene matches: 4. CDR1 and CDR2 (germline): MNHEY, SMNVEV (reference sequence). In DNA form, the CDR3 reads TGTGCCAGCAGTTTAGTCCAGGGGGCAACCGGGGAGCTGTTTTTT. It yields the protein CASSLVQGATGELFF.

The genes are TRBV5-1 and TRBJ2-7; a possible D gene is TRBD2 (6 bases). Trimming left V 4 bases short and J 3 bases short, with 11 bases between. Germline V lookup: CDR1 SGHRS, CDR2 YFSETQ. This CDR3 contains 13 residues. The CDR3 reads CASSPGLYYEQYF. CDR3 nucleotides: TGCGCCAGCAGCCCTGGACTATACTACGAGCAGTACTTC.

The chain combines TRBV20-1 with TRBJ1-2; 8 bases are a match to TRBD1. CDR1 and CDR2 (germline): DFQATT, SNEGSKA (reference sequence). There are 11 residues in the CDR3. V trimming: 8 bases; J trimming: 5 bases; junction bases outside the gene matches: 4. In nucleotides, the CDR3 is TGCAGTCGAACAGGGGGTTATGGCTACACCTTC. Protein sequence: CSRTGGYGYTF.

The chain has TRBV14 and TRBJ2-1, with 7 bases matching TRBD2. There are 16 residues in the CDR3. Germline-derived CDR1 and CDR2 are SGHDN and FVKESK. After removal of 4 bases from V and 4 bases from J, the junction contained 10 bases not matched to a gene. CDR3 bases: TGTGCCAGCAGCCGGCAACTGACTAGCCAATACAATGAGCAGTTCTTC. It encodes CASSRQLTSQYNEQFF.

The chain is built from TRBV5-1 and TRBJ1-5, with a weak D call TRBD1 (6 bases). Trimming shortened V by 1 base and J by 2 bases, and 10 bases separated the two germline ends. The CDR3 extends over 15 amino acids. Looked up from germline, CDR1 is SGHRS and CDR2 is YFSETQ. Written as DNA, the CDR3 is TGCGCCAGCAGCTTGACAGGGTTGGGCAATCAGCCCCAGCATTTT. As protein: CASSLTGLGNQPQHF.

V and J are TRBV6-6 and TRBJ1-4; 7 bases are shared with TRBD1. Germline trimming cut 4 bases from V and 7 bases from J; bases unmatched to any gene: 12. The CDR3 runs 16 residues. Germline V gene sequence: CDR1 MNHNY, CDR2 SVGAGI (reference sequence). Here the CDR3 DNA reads TGTGCCAGCAGTTCCGTAGGGAACAGGGGAGGTGAAAAACTGTTTTTT. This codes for CASSSVGNRGGEKLFF.

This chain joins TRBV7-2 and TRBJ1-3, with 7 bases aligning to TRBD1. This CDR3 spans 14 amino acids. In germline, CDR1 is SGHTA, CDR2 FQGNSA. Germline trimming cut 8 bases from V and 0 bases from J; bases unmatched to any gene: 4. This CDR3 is CASSQGNSGNTIYF. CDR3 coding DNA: TGTGCCAGCTCACAGGGGAACTCTGGAAACACCATATATTTT.

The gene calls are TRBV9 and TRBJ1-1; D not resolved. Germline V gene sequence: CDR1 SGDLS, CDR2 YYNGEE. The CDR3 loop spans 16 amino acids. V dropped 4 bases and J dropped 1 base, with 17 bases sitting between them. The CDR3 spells CASSPLRIGRNTEAFF. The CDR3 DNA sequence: TGTGCCAGCAGCCCGCTGCGTATAGGGAGGAACACTGAAGCTTTCTTT. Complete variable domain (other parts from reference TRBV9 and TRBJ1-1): DSGVTQTPKHLITATGQRVTLRCSPRSGDLSVYWYQQSLDQGLQFLIQYYNGEERAKGNILERFSAQQFPDLHSELNLSSLELGDSALYFCASSPLRIGRNTEAFFGQGTRLTVV.

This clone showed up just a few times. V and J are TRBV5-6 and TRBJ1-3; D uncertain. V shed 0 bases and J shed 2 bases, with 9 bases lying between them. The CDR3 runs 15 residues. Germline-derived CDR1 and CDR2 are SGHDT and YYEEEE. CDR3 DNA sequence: TGTGCCAGCAGCTTGGGGGCCGCTCCTGGAAACACCATATATTTT. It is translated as CASSLGAAPGNTIYF.

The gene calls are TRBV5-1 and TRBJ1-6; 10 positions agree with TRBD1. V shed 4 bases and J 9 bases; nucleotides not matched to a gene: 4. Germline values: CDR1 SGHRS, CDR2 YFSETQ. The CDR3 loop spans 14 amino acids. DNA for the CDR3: TGCGCCAGCAGCCCGGGACAGGGGAGTTCACCCCTCCACTTT. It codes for CASSPGQGSSPLHF.

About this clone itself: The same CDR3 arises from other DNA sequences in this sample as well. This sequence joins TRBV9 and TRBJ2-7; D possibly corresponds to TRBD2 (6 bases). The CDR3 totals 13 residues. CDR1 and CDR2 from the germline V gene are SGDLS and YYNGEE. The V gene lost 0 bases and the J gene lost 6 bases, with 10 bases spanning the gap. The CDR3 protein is CASSVGGGSEQYF. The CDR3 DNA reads TGTGCCAGCAGCGTAGGAGGAGGGAGCGAGCAGTACTTC.

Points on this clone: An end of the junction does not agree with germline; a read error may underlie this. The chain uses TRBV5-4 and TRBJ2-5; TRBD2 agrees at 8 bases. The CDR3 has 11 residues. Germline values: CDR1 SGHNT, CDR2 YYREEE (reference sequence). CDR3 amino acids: CASSFSGGTDF. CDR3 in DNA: TGTGCCAGCAGCTTCAGCGGGGGCACTGACTTC.

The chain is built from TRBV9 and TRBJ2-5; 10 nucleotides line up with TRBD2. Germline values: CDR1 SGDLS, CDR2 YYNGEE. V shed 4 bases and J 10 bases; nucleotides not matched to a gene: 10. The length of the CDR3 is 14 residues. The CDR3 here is CASSPRLAGLFQYF. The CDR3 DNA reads TGTGCCAGCAGCCCCCGACTAGCGGGTTTATTCCAGTACTTC.

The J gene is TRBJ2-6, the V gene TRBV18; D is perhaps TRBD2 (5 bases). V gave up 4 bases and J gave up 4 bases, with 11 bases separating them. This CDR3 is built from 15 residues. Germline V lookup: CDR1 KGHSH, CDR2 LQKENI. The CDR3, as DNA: TGTGCCAGCTCACGCGGCGGGCAGGGGGCCAACGTCCTGACTTTC. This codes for CASSRGGQGANVLTF. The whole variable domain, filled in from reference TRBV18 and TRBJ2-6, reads NAGVMQNPRHLVRRRGQEARLRCSPMKGHSHVYWYRQLPEEGLKFMVYLQKENIIDESGMPKERFSAEFPKEGPSILRIQQVVRGDSAAYFCASSRGGQGANVLTFGAGSRLTVL.

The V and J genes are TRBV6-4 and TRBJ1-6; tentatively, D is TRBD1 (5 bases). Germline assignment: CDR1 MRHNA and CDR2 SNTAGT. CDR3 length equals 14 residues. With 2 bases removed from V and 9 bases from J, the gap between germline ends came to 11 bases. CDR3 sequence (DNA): TGTGCCAGCAGTGACGGCGGGGACGGTTCACCCCTCCACTTT. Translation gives CASSDGGDGSPLHF.

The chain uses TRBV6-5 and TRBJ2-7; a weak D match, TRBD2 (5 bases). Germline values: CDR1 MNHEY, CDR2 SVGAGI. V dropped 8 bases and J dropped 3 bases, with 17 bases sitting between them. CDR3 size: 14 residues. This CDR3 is CASGPAATHYEQYF. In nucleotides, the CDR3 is TGTGCCAGCGGACCAGCGGCAACGCACTACGAGCAGTACTTC.